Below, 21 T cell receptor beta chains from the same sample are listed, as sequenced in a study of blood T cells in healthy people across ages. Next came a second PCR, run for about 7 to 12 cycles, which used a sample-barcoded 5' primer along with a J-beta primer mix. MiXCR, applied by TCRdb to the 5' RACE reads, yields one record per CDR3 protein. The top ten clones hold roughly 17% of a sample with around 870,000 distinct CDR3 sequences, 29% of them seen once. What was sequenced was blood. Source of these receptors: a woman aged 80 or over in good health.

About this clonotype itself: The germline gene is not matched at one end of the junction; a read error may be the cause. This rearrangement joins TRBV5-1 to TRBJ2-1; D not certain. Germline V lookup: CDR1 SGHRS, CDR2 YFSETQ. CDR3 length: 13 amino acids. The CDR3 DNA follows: TGCGTCAGCAGCTTGGATAGTTACAATGAGCAGTTCTTC. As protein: CVSSLDSYNEQFF.

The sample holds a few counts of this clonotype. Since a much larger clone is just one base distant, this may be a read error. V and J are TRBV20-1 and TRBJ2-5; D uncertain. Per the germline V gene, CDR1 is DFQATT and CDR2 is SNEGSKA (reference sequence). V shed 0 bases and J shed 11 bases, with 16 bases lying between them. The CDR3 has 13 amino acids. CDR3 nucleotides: TGCAGTGCTAGAGATCCTCTCCTCCAGAAGCAGTACTTC. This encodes CSARDPLLQKQYF.

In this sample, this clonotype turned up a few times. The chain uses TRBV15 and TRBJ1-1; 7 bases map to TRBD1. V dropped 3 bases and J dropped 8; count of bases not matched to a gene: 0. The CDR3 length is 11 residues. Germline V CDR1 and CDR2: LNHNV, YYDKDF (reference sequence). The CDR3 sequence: CATSRGQEAFF. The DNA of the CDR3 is TGTGCCACCAGCAGGGGACAGGAAGCTTTCTTT.

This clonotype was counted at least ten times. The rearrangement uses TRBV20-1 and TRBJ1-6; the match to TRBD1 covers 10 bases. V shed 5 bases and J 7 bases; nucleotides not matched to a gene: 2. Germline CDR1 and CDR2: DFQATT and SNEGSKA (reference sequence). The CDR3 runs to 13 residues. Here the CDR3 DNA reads TGCAGTGCTGGGGGACAGGGGAATTCACCCCTCCACTTT. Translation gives CSAGGQGNSPLHF.

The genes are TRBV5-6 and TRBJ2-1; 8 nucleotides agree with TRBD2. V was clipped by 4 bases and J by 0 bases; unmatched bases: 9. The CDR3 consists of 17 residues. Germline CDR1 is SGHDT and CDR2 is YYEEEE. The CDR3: CASSGSSGSSSYNEQFF. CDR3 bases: TGTGCCAGCAGCGGATCTAGCGGGTCCAGCTCCTACAATGAGCAGTTCTTC.

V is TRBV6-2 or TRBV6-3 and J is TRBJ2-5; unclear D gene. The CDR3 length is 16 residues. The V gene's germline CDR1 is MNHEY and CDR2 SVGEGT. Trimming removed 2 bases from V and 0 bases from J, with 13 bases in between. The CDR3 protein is CASSYRRLGYQETQYF. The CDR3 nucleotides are TGTGCCAGCAGTTACCGAAGACTGGGGTACCAAGAGACCCAGTACTTC.

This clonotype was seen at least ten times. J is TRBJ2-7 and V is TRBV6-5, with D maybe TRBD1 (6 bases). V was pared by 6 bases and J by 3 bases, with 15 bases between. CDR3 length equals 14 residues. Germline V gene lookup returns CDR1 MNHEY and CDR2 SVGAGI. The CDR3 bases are TGTGCCAGCAGGAAACTAGGACAGAACTACGAGCAGTACTTC. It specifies CASRKLGQNYEQYF.

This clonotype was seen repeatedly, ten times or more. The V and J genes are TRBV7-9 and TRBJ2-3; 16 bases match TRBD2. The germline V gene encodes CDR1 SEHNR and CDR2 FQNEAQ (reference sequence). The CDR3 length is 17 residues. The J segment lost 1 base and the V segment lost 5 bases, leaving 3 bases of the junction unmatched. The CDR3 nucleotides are TGTGCCAGCAGCGGGGGACTAGCGGGGGGGCGCACAGATACGCAGTATTTT. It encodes CASSGGLAGGRTDTQYF.

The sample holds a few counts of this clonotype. The CDR3 here is CASSRGRGAYNEQFF. CDR3 coding DNA: TGTGCCAGCAGCCGAGGGCGGGGGGCTTACAATGAGCAGTTCTTC. V gene TRBV7-2 combines with J gene TRBJ2-1; 8 bases match TRBD2. Germline values: CDR1 SGHTA, CDR2 FQGNSA. The CDR3 contains 15 residues. V lost 5 bases and J lost 4; bases outside the gene matches: 7.

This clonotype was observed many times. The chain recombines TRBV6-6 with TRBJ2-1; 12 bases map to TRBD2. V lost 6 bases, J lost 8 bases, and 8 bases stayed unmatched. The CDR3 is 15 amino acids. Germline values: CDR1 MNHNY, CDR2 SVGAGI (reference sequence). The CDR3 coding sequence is TGTGCCAGCAGCCGACTAGCGGGGGCCAAGGATGAGCAGTTCTTC. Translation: CASSRLAGAKDEQFF.

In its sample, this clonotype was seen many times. The CDR3 nucleotides are TGCAGTGCTAGAGACCCAAACACTGAAGCTTTCTTT. This gives the protein CSARDPNTEAFF. The chain links TRBV20-1 to TRBJ1-1; D gene unclear. With 0 bases removed from V and 2 bases from J, the gap between germline ends came to 4 bases. This CDR3 region has 12 residues. Germline V gene data show CDR1 as DFQATT and CDR2 as SNEGSKA (reference sequence).

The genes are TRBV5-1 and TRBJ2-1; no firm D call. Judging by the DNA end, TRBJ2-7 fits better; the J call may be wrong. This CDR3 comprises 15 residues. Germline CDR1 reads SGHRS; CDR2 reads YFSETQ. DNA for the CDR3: TGCGCCAGCAGCTTGGGGTCGAGCTCCTACAATAAGCAGTACTTC. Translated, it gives CASSLGSSSYNKQYF.

CDR3 in amino acids: CSAREDLQETQYF. The CDR3 nucleotides are TGCAGTGCTAGAGAAGACCTCCAAGAGACCCAGTACTTC. The chain couples TRBV20-1 to TRBJ2-5; D gene uncertain. Germline lookup yields CDR1 DFQATT and CDR2 SNEGSKA (reference sequence). V was pared by 0 bases and J by 1 base, with 6 bases between. This CDR3 is 13 amino acids long.

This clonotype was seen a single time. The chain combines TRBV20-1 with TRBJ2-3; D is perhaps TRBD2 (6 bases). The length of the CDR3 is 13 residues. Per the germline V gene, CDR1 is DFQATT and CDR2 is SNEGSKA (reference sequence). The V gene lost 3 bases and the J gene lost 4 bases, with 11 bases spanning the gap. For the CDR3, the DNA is TGCAGTGCTAGCCCTGGGACTGCAGATACGCAGTATTTT. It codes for CSASPGTADTQYF.

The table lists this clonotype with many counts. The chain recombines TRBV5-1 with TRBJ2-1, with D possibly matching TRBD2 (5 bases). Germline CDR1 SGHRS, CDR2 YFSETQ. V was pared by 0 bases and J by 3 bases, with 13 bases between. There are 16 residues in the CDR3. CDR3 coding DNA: TGCGCCAGCAGCTTGGGGGCGAGGACTCACTACAATGAGCAGTTCTTC. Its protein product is CASSLGARTHYNEQFF.

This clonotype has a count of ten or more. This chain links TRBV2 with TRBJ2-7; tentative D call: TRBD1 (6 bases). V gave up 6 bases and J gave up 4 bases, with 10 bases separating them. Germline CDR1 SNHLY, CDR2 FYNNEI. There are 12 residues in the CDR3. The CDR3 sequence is CASSRTEYEQYF. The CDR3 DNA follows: TGTGCCAGCAGCCGGACAGAATACGAGCAGTACTTC.

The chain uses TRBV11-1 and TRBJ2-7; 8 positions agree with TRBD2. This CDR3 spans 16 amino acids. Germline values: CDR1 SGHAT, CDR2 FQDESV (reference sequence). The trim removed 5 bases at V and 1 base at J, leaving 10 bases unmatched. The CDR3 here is CASSPGGAGSSYEQYF. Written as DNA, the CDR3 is TGTGCCAGCAGCCCCGGGGGGGCCGGTAGTTCCTACGAGCAGTACTTC.

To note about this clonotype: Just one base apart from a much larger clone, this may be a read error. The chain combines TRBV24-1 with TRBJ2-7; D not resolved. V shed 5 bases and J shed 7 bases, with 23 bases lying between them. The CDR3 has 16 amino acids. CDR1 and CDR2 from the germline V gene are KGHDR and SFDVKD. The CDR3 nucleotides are TGTGCCACCAGTGCTAACCCCCCCGGCATCCACAATGAGCAGTACTTC. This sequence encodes CATSANPPGIHNEQYF.

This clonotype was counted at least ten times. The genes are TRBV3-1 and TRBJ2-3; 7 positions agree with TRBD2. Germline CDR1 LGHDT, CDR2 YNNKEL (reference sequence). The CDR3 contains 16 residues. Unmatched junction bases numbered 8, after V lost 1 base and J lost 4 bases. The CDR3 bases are TGTGCCAGCAGCCAAGTTAGAGCGGGGCGGTCAGATACGCAGTATTTT. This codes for CASSQVRAGRSDTQYF.

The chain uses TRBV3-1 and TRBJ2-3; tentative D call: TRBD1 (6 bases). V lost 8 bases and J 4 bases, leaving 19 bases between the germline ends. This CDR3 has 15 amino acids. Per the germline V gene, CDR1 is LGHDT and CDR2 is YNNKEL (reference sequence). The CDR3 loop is CASGAGDLAADTQYF. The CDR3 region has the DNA TGTGCCAGCGGGGCAGGGGACCTGGCGGCAGATACGCAGTATTTT.

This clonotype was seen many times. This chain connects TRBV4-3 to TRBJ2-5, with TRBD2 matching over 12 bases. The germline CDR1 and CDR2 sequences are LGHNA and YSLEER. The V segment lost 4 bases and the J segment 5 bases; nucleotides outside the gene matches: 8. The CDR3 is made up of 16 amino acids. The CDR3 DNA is TGCGCCAGCAGCCCTGGACTAGCGGGGTACGGGGAGACCCAGTACTTC. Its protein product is CASSPGLAGYGETQYF.